This T cell receptor beta chain emerged from a study of cytomegalovirus exposure and HLA in healthy donors. About the research overall: A prior study identified approximately 120 million unique TCR beta sequences from roughly 180 million T cells.

It was with 60 Vbeta and 13 Jbeta primers that the PCR ran. Clones were sequenced by immunoSEQ multiplex PCR, and TCRdb holds only the in-frame ones, with some missing. The table records some 130,000 clones, 80% to 85% of them present only once. General observations from the study: A later analysis showed HLA-associated TCR beta chains outstripping equally common others in clonal expansion. Looking again later, the authors saw that most CMV-associated TCR beta chains seemed HLA-restricted.

On this clone itself: Antigen unknown.

Germline CDR1 reads GTSNPN; CDR2 reads SVGIG (reference sequence). CDR3 length: 17 residues. V lost 0 bases and J 7 bases, leaving 21 bases between the germline ends. Source material: PBMCs. This rearrangement joins TRBV30 to TRBJ2-2; perhaps TRBD2 as D (6 bases). The sequence derives from a woman in her fifties or sixties in good health and CMV-seropositive. In nucleotides, the CDR3 is TGTGCCTGGAGTGTACGTTTTGGGGACTCCTTTATCGGGGAGCTGTTTTTT. This encodes CAWSVRFGDSFIGELFF.